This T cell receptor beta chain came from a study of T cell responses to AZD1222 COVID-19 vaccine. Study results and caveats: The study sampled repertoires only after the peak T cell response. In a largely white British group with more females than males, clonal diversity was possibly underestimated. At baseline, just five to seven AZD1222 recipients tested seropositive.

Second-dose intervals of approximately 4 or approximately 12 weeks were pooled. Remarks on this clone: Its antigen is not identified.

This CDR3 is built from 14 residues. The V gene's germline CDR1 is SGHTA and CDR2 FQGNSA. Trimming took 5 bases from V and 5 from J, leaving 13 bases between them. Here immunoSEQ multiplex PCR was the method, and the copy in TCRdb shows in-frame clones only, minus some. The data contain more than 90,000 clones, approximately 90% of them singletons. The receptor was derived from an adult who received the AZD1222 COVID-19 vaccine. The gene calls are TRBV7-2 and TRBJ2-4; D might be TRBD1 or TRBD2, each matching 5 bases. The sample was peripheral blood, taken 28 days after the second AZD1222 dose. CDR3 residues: CASSQWGRQNIQYF. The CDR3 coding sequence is TGTGCCAGCAGCCAGTGGGGACGTCAAAACATTCAGTACTTC.